This record concerns one T cell receptor beta chain sequence. The data derive from a study of shared clonotypes between healthy human individuals. Clones were read by immunoSEQ multiplex PCR, and TCRdb kept only the in-frame ones, dropping some. The sample contains approximately 2.5 million clones, 80% to 95% of which appear only once. Germline CDR1 reads SGHTA; CDR2 reads FQGNSA. V lost 3 bases and J lost 5; bases outside the gene matches: 3. The CDR3 sequence is 13 residues long. Sequenced: naive CD4+ T cells from PBMCs. Documented subset: CD45RA+ positively selected. This TCR came from a man younger than 35 in good health. Some clones in this sample may be carry-over from other donors' samples. J is TRBJ2-7 and V is TRBV7-2; 8 nucleotides align to TRBD1. The CDR3 is CASSFDRGDEQYF. The CDR3 DNA reads as TGTGCCAGCAGCTTCGACAGGGGCGACGAGCAGTACTTC.